Listed below are T cell receptor beta chains from one sample, sequenced in a study of post-analysis software for immune sequencing data. Using its own MiXCR run on the PCR reads, TCRdb lists one record per CDR3 protein. Of hundreds of thousands of distinct CDR3 sequences listed, roughly 30% are singletons. The sample was blood. All receptors derive from a girl aged 10 to 17 with multiple sclerosis. Both conserved end residues are part of each CDR3. Each record gives: CDR3 protein, V gene.

cdr3_aa: CASSLAGGGLHEQYF; v_call: TRBV7-2
cdr3_aa: CASSSGGTGIFLQNIQYF; v_call: TRBV5-1
cdr3_aa: CASSYSGEGDTQYF; v_call: TRBV6-5
cdr3_aa: CASSRGQGSTEAFF; v_call: TRBV4-1
cdr3_aa: CSAIIQGTLNEKRFF; v_call: TRBV20-1
cdr3_aa: CASSTGGDGYEQYF; v_call: TRBV12-3/TRBV12-4
cdr3_aa: CASSSTGRRPGWRQYF; v_call: TRBV12-3/TRBV12-4
cdr3_aa: CAGSFSGRAYNEQFF; v_call: TRBV27
cdr3_aa: CASSQNRGRGPYEQYF; v_call: TRBV4-3
cdr3_aa: CASSPTGANLGQPQHF; v_call: TRBV7-9
cdr3_aa: CASSDRTNTEAFF; v_call: TRBV9
cdr3_aa: CASRDRVGYNEQFF; v_call: TRBV6-5
cdr3_aa: CSARVLGVRGSKNIQYF; v_call: TRBV20-1
cdr3_aa: CASSQEGQGIQLQHF; v_call: TRBV3-1
cdr3_aa: CASSFPGRKDTQYF; v_call: TRBV7-2
cdr3_aa: CSIAGGYNEQFF; v_call: TRBV29-1
cdr3_aa: CASSSRKTGPTDTQYF; v_call: TRBV12-3/TRBV12-4
cdr3_aa: CSVQENYGYTF; v_call: TRBV29-1
cdr3_aa: CASSFSVNQPQHF; v_call: TRBV12-3/TRBV12-4
cdr3_aa: CAINPGTAHGYTF; v_call: TRBV10-3
cdr3_aa: CASSRPPGIEQFF; v_call: TRBV7-2
cdr3_aa: CASSETSGVYNEQFF; v_call: TRBV10-2
cdr3_aa: CSARSYGTGGEKNQYARDTQYF; v_call: TRBV20-1
cdr3_aa: CASSQRPLAGVYGEQFF; v_call: TRBV3-1
cdr3_aa: CSALEGLPETNEQFF; v_call: TRBV20-1
cdr3_aa: CASDERGPSYNEQFF; v_call: TRBV9
cdr3_aa: CAFGQPQHF; v_call: TRBV6-6
cdr3_aa: CASGPKETQYF; v_call: TRBV7-2
cdr3_aa: CSASLPGGVSSYEQYF; v_call: TRBV20-1
cdr3_aa: CASSAPPGRTDTQYF; v_call: TRBV9
cdr3_aa: CSASERNQETQYF; v_call: TRBV20-1
cdr3_aa: CAGSAGTTNYGYTF; v_call: TRBV6-1
cdr3_aa: CASSLMSGEHQPQHF; v_call: TRBV5-1
cdr3_aa: CASSLVYGEKLFF; v_call: TRBV7-2
cdr3_aa: CSASSLASGANVLTF; v_call: TRBV20-1
cdr3_aa: CSAWTSGVYNEQFF; v_call: TRBV20-1
cdr3_aa: CASSLVGAYTQYF; v_call: TRBV5-6
cdr3_aa: CAISGRDSSNQPQHF; v_call: TRBV10-3
cdr3_aa: CASSRLAGDTDTQYF; v_call: TRBV5-1
cdr3_aa: CASSALRGNYGYTF; v_call: TRBV9
cdr3_aa: CASSLRTSPIAKNIQYF; v_call: TRBV6-2/TRBV6-3
cdr3_aa: CASSKFGPSWGDGYTF; v_call: TRBV27
cdr3_aa: CASGRTPADTQYF; v_call: TRBV5-6
cdr3_aa: CASSLGLAASTDTQYF; v_call: TRBV5-1
cdr3_aa: CASSLQPTSGPPRHEQFF; v_call: TRBV11-2
cdr3_aa: CASSYIAGGPGEQYF; v_call: TRBV6-5
cdr3_aa: CAITQGTGGREAFF; v_call: TRBV10-3
cdr3_aa: CSAGRFGSSYEQYF; v_call: TRBV20-1
cdr3_aa: CASSNVDEQFF; v_call: TRBV6-5
cdr3_aa: CASSTGLGPYEQYF; v_call: TRBV10-1
cdr3_aa: CASSPRTGQNEKLFF; v_call: TRBV18
cdr3_aa: CASGSQRDTQYF; v_call: TRBV12-5
cdr3_aa: CSVELAGVGNEQFF; v_call: TRBV29-1
cdr3_aa: CASSPEFGGTSAQSYNEQFF; v_call: TRBV7-8
cdr3_aa: CASSQRVAGVDTQYF; v_call: TRBV4-3